One sample yielded the 3 T cell receptor beta chains listed below, sequenced in a study of metastatic and nonmetastatic thyroid tumors. From the PCR reads, TCRdb re-called clones with MiXCR. The sample records 16,000 or so clones, 25% being singletons. Until they underwent thyroid surgery, no patient had received any treatment. The sequenced sample was adjacent normal tissue. The receptor set was obtained from a female donor with papillary thyroid cancer or a benign thyroid nodule (not recorded which). Some clones in this sample may be carry-over from other donors' samples.

The rearrangement links TRBV11-2 to TRBJ2-3, with TRBD2 identical over 10 bases. Germline assignment: CDR1 SGHAT and CDR2 FQNNGV. The ends lost 5 bases at V and 9 bases at J; junction bases unmatched: 14. There are 16 residues in the CDR3. CDR3 nucleotides: TGTGCCAGCAGCCGAAGTACGGGACTAGCGCGAATCACGCAGTATTTT. Translating gives CASSRSTGLARITQYF.

This clone is medium-sized by share. The chain employs TRBV10-2 and TRBJ2-7; TRBD2 agrees at 8 bases. The CDR3 runs to 14 residues. The ends lost 3 bases at V and 3 bases at J; junction bases unmatched: 4. Per the germline V gene, CDR1 is WSHSY and CDR2 is SAAADI. As DNA, the CDR3 is TGCGCCAGCAGTGATATAGCGGGGCTCTACGAGCAGTACTTC. This sequence encodes CASSDIAGLYEQYF.

This clone was recorded many times. The chain employs TRBV6-1 and TRBJ2-7, with D perhaps matching TRBD2 (7 bases). This CDR3 comprises 14 residues. Deletions cut 3 bases from V and 1 base from J, with 10 bases between. Germline CDR1 MNHNS, CDR2 SASEGT. The CDR3 protein is CASSERGRSYEQYF. As DNA, the CDR3 is TGTGCCAGCAGTGAGCGGGGGCGATCCTACGAGCAGTACTTC.